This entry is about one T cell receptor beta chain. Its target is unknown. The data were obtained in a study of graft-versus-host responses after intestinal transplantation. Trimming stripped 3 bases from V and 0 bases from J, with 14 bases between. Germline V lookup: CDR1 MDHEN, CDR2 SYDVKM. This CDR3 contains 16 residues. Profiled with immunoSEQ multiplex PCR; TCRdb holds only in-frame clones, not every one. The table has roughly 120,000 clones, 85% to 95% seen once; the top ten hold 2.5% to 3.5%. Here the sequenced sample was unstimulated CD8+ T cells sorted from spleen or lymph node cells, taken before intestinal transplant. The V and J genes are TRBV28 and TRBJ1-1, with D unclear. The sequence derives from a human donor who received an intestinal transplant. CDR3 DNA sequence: TGTGCCAGCAGTTTTACCGGGGATAAAATGAACACTGAAGCTTTCTTT. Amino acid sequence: CASSFTGDKMNTEAFF.